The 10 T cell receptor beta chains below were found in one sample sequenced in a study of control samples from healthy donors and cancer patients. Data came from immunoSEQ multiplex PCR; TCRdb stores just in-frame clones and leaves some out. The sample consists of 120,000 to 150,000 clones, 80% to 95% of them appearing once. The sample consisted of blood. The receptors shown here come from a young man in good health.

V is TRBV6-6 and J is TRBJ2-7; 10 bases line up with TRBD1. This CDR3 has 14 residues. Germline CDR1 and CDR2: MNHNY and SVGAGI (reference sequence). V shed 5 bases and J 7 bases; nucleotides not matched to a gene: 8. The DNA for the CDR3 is TGTGCCAGCAGTCCGGACAGGGGGTACGGGGAGCAGTACTTC. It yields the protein CASSPDRGYGEQYF.

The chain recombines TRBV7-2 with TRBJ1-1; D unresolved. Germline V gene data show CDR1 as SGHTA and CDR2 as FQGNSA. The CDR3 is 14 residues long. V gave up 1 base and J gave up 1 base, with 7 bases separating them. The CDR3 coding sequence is TGTGCCAGCAGCTTAGGTTCCTGGAACACTGAAGCTTTCTTT. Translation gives CASSLGSWNTEAFF.

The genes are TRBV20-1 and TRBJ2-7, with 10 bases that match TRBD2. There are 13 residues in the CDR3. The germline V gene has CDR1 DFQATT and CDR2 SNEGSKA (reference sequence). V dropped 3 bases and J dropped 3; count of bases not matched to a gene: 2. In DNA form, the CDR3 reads TGCAGTGCTAGTCCTAGCGGGAGCTACGAGCAGTACTTC. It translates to CSASPSGSYEQYF.

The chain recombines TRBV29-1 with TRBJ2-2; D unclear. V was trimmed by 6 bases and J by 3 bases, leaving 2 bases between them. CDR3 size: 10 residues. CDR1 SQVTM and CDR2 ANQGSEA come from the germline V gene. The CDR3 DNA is TGCAGCGTGGACACCGGGGAGCTGTTTTTT. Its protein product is CSVDTGELFF.

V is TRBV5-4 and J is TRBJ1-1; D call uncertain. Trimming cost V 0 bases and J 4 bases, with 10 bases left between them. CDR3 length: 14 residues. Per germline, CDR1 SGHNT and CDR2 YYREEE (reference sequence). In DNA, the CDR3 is TGTGCCAGCAGCTTGGGGCAGGTGTTCACTGAAGCTTTCTTT. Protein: CASSLGQVFTEAFF.

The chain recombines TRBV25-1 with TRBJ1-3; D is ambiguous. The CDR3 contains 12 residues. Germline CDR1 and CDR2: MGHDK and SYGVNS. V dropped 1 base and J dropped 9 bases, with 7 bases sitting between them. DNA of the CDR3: TGTGCCAGCAGTGAATTTGTTGGCACCATATATTTT. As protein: CASSEFVGTIYF.

The CDR3: CASSSLTGRFYRTGELFF. CDR3 DNA sequence: TGTGCCAGCAGTTCATTGACAGGGCGGTTTTACAGGACCGGGGAGCTGTTTTTT. This chain connects TRBV27 to TRBJ2-2, with 7 bases that match TRBD1. V lost 4 bases, J lost 5 bases, and 16 bases stayed unmatched. CDR3 length equals 18 residues. Germline V gene lookup returns CDR1 MNHEY and CDR2 SMNVEV (reference sequence).

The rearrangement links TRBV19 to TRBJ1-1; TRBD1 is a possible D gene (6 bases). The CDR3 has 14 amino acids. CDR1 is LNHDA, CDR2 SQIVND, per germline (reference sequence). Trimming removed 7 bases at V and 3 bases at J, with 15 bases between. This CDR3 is CASIGGPPYTEAFF. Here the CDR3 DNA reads TGTGCCAGTATCGGGGGGCCGCCTTACACTGAAGCTTTCTTT.

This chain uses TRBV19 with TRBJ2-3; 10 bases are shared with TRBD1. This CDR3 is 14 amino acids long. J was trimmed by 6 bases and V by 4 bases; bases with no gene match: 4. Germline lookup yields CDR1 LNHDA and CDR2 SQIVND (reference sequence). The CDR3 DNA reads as TGTGCCAGTAGTACCGGACAGGGGGTGGATACGCAGTATTTT. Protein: CASSTGQGVDTQYF.

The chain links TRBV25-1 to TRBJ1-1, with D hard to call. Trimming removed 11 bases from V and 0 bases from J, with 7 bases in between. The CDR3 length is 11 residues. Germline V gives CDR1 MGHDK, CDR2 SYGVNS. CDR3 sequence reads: CASKLNTEAFF. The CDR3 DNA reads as TGTGCCTCTAAATTGAACACTGAAGCTTTCTTT.